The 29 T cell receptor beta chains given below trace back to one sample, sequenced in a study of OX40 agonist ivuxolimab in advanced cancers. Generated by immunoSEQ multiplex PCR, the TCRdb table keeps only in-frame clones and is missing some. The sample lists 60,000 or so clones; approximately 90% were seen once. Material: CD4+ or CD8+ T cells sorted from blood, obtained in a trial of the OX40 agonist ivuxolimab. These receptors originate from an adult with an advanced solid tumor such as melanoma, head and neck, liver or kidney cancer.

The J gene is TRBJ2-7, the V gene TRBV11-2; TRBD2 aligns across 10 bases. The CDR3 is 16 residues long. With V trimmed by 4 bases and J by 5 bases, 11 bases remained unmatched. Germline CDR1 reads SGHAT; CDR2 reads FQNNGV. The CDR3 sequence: CASSSLGLAGVDEQYF. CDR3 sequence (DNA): TGTGCCAGCAGCTCCCTGGGGCTAGCGGGGGTAGACGAGCAGTACTTC. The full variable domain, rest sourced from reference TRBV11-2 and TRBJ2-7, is EAGVAQSPRYKIIEKRQSVAFWCNPISGHATLYWYQQILGQGPKLLIQFQNNGVVDDSQLPKDRFSAERLKGVDSTLKIQPAKLEDSAVYLCASSSLGLAGVDEQYFGPGTRLTVT.

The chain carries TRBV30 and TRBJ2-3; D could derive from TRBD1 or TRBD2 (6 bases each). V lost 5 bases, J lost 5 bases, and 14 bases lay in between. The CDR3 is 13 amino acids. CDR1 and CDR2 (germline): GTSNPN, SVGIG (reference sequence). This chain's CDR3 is CAWGGLVLDTQYF. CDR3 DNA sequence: TGTGCCTGGGGGGGGCTAGTTTTAGATACGCAGTATTTT.

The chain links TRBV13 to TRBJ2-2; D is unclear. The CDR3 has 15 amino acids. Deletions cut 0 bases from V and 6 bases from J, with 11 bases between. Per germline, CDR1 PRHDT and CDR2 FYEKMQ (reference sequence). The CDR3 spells CASSLGLSLSGELFF. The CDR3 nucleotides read TGTGCCAGCAGCTTAGGGCTATCTCTTTCCGGGGAGCTGTTTTTT. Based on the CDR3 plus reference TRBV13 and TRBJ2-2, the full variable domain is AAGVIQSPRHLIKEKRETATLKCYPIPRHDTVYWYQQGPGQDPQFLISFYEKMQSDKGSIPDRFSAQQFSDYHSELNMSSLELGDSALYFCASSLGLSLSGELFFGEGSRLTVL.

CDR3: CAWSPSRPRLRTNEKLFF. CDR3 nucleotides: TGTGCCTGGAGCCCTAGCCGGCCGCGACTTAGAACTAATGAAAAACTGTTTTTT. This chain uses TRBV30 with TRBJ1-4; D gene unclear. Germline values: CDR1 GTSNPN, CDR2 SVGIG (reference sequence). Trimming stripped 3 bases from V and 1 base from J, with 21 bases between. The CDR3 spans 18 residues. Together with reference TRBV30 and TRBJ1-4, the CDR3 gives the full variable domain: SQTIHQWPATLVQPVGSPLSLECTVEGTSNPNLYWYRQAAGRGLQLLFYSVGIGQISSEVPQNLSASRPQDRQFILSSKKLLLSDSGFYLCAWSPSRPRLRTNEKLFFGSGTQLSVL.

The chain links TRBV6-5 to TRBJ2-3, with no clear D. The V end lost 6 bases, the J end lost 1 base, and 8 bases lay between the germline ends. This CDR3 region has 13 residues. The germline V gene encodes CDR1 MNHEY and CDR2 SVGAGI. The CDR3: CASRPHGTDTQYF. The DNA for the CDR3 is TGTGCCAGCAGACCCCATGGCACAGATACGCAGTATTTT.

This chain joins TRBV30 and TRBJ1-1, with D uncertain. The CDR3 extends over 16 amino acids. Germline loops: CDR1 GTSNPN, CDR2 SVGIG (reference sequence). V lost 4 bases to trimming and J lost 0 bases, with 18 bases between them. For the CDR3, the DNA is TGTGCCTGGAATCAGGATCTGGGAAAGATGAACACTGAAGCTTTCTTT. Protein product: CAWNQDLGKMNTEAFF.

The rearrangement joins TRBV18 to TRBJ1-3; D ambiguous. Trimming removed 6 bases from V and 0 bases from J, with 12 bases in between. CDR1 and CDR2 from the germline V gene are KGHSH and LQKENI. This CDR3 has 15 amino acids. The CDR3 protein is CASSFARSSGNTIYF. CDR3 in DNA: TGTGCCAGCTCCTTCGCAAGGAGCTCTGGAAACACCATATATTTT.

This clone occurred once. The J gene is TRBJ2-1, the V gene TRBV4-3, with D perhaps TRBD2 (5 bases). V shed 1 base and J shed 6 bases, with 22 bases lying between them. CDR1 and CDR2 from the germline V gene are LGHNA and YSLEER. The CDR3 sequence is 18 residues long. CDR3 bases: TGCGCCAGCAGCCAAGTTGTCGGTTTCGGGGAAGGGTCCAATGAGCAGTTCTTC. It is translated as CASSQVVGFGEGSNEQFF.

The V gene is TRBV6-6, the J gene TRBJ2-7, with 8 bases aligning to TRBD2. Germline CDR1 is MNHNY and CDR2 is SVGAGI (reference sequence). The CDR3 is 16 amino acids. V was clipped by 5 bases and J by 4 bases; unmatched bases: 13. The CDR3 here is CASSRGRVAGRYEQYV. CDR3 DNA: TGTGCCAGCAGTAGGGGGAGAGTAGCGGGAAGGTACGAGCAGTACGTC.

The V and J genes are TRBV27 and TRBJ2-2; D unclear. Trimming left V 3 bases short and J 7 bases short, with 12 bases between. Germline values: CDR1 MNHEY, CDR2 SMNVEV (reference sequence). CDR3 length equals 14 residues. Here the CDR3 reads CASSLAKWIGELFF. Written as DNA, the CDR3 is TGTGCCAGCAGTTTGGCAAAGTGGATCGGGGAGCTGTTTTTT.

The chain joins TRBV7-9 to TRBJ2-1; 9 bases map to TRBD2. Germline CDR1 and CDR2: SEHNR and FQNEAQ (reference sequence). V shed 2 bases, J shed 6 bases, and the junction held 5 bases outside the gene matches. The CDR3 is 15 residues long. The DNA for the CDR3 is TGTGCCAGCAGCTTAAACCCACTAGCGGGCAATGAGCAGTTCTTC. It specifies CASSLNPLAGNEQFF.

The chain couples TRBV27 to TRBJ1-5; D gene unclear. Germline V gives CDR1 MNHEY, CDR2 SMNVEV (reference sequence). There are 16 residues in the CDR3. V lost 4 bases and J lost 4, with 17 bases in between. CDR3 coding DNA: TGTGCCAGCAGTTGGGGTCGGGGTGTTTCGAATCAGCCCCAGCATTTT. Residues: CASSWGRGVSNQPQHF.

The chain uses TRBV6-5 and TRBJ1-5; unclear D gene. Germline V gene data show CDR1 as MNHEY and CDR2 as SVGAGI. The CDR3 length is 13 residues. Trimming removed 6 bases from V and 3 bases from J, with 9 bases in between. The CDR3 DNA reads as TGTGCCAGCAGGGTCGGGTTCAATCAGCCCCAGCATTTT. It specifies CASRVGFNQPQHF.

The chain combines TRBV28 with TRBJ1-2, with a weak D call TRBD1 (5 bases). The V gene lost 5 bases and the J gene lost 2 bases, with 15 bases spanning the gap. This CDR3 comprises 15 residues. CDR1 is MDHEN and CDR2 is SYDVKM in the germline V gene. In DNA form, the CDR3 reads TGTGCCAGCAGTGCTCCGTGGGGCATGAACTATGGCTACACCTTC. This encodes CASSAPWGMNYGYTF.

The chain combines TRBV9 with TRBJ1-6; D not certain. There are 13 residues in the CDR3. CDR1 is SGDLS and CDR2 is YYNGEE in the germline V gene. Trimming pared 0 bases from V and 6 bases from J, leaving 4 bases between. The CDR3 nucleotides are TGTGCCAGCAGCGTAGGGGGTAATTCACCCCTCCACTTT. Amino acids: CASSVGGNSPLHF.

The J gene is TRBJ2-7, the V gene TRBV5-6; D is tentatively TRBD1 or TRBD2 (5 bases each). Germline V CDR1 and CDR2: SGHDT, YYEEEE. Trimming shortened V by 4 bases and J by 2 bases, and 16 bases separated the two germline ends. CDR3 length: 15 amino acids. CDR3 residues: CASSQIGTKAYEQYV. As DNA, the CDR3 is TGTGCCAGCAGCCAAATAGGGACCAAAGCCTACGAGCAGTACGTC.

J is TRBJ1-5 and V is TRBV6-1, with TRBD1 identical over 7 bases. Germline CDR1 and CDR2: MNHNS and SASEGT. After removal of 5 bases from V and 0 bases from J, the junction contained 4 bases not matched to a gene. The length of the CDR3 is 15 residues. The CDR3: CASSPQGYSNQPQHF. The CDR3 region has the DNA TGTGCCAGCAGTCCACAGGGGTATAGCAATCAGCCCCAGCATTTT.

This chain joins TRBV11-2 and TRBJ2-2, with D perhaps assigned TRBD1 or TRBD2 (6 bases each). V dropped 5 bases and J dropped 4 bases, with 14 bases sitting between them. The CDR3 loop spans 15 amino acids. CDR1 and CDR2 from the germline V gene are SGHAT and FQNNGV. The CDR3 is CASSPRGLFTGELFF. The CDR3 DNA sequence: TGTGCCAGCAGCCCCCGGGGGCTTTTCACCGGGGAGCTGTTTTTT.

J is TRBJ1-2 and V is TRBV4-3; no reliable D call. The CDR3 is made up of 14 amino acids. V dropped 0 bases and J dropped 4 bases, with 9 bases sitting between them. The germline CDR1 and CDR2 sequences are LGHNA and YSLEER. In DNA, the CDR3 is TGCGCCAGCAGCCAAGATAAGCCAGCCTATGGCTACACCTTC. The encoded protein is CASSQDKPAYGYTF.

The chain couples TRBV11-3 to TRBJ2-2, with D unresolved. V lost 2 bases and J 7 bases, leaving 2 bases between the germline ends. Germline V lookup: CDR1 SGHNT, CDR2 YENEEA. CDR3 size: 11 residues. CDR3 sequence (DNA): TGTGCCAGCAGCTTACTCGGGGAGCTGTTTTTT. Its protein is CASSLLGELFF.

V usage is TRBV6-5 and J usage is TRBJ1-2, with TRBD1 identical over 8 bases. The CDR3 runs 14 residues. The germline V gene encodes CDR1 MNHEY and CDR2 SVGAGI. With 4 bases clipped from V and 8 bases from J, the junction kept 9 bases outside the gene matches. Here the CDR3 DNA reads TGTGCCAGCAGTTTGGGGGGGACAGGACCCGGCTACACCTTC. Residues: CASSLGGTGPGYTF.

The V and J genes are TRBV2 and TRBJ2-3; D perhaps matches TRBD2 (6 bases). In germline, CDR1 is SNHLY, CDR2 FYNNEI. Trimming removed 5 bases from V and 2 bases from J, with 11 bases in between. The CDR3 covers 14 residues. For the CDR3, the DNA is TGTGCCAGCAGTTCGGCGGGACTCACAGATACGCAGTATTTT. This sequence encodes CASSSAGLTDTQYF.

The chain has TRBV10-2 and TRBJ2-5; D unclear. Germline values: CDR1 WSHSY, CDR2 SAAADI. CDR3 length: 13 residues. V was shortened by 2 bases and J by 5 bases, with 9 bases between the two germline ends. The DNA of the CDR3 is TGCGCCAGCAGTGAGATGGTAGAGGAGACCCAGTACTTC. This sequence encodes CASSEMVEETQYF.

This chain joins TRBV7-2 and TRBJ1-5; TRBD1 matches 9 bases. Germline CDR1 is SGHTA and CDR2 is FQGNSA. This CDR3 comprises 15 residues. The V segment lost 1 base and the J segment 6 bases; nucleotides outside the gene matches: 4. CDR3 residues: CASSLGDRAFQPQHF. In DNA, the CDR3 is TGTGCCAGCAGCTTAGGGGACAGGGCGTTTCAGCCCCAGCATTTT.

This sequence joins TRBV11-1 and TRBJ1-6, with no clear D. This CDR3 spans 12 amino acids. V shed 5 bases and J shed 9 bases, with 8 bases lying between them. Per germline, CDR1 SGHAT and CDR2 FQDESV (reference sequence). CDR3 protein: CASSLIGSPLHF. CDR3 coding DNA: TGTGCCAGCAGCCTTATCGGTTCACCCCTCCACTTT.

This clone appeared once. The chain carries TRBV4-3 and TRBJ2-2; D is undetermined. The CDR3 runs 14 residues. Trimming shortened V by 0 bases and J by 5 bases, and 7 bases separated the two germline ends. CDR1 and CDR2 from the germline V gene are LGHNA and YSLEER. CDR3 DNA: TGCGCCAGCAGCCAAGATGGGCGTACCGGGGAGCTGTTTTTT. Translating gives CASSQDGRTGELFF.

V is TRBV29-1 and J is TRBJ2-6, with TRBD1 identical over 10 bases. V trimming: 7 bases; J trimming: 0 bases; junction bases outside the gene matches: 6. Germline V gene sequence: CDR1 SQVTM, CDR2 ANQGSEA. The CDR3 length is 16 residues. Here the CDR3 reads CSAWTGGTSGANVLTF. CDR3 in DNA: TGCAGCGCCTGGACAGGGGGAACCTCTGGGGCCAACGTCCTGACTTTC.

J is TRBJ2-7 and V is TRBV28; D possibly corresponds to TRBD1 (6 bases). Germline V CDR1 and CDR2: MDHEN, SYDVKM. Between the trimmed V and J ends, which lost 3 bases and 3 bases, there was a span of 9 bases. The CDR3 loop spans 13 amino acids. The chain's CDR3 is CASSFGRGYEQYF. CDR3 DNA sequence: TGTGCCAGCAGTTTTGGCAGGGGCTACGAGCAGTACTTC.

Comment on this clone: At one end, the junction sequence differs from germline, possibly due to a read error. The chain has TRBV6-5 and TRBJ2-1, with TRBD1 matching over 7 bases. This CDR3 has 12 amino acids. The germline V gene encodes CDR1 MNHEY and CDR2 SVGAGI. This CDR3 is CASSPGTDERFF. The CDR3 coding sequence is TGTGCCAGCAGCCCCGGGACAGACGAGCGGTTCTTC.